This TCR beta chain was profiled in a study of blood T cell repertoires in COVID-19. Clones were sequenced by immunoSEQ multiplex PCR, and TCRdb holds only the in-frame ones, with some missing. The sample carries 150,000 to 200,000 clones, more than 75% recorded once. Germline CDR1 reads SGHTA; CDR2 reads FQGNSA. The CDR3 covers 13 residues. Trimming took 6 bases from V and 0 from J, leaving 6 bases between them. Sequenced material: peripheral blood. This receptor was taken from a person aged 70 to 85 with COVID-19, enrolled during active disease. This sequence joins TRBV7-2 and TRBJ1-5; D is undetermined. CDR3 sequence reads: CASSLSSNQPQHF. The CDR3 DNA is TGTGCCAGCAGTCTAAGTAGCAATCAGCCCCAGCATTTT. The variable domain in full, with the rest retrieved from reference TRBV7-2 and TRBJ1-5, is GAGVSQSPSNKVTEKGKDVELRCDPISGHTALYWYRQSLGQGLEFLIYFQGNSAPDKSGLPSDRFSAERTGGSVSTLTIQRTQQEDSAVYLCASSLSSNQPQHFGDGTRLSIL.